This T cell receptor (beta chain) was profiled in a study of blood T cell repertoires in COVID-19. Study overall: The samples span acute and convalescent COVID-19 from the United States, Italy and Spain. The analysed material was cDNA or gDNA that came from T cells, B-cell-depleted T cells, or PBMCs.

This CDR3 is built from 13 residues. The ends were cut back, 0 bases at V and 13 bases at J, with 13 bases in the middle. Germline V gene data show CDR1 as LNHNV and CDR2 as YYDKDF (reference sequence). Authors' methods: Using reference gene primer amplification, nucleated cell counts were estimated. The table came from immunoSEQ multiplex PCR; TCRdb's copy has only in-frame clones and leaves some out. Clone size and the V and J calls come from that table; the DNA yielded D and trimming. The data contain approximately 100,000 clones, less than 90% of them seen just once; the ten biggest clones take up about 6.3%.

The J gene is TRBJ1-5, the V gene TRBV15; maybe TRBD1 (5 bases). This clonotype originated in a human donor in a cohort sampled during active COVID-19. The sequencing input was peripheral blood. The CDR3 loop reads CATSRDVGEAQHF. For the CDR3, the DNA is TGTGCCACCAGCAGAGATGTAGGGGAAGCACAGCATTTT.